These 27 T cell receptor beta chains share one sample of origin, sequenced in a study of beta chain features in type 1 diabetes. Overall study results and limits: Across all four CD4+ subsets, people with type 1 diabetes showed modestly shorter TCRB CDR3s.

Sequenced material consisted of expressed TCRB transcripts (all of the isolated RNA was reverse transcribed). The method was immunoSEQ multiplex PCR; TCRdb's version includes in-frame clones alone and lacks a portion of them. Of more than 15,000 clones in the sample, around 70% were seen once. No antigen has been assigned to these receptors. Sequencing was carried out using stem cell memory CD4+ T cells from blood. The source of these receptors is a man aged 25 to 40 with type 1 diabetes.

The rearrangement joins TRBV7-2 to TRBJ2-3, with 10 bases identical to TRBD2. Trimming took 5 bases from V and 0 from J; bases not matched to a gene: 8. Looked up from germline, CDR1 is SGHTA and CDR2 is FQGNSA. The CDR3 length is 17 residues. The DNA of the CDR3 is TGTGCCAGCAGCCGGGGGCCAGCGGGGGGGAGCACAGATACGCAGTATTTT. It translates to CASSRGPAGGSTDTQYF.

This clone was recorded once. Here the CDR3 DNA reads TGTGCCAGCACCCAGGGAGGACGGGGCACTGAAGCTTTCTTT. Translating it yields CASTQGGRGTEAFF. V and J are TRBV2 and TRBJ1-1; D may be TRBD1 (5 bases). The CDR3 is made up of 14 amino acids. Trimming removed 7 bases from V and 4 bases from J, with 16 bases in between. CDR1 and CDR2 (germline): SNHLY, FYNNEI.

V is TRBV4-2 and J is TRBJ1-1; TRBD1 aligns across 9 bases. Per the germline V gene, CDR1 is LGHNA and CDR2 is YNFKEQ. With 1 base clipped from V and 5 bases from J, the junction kept 2 bases outside the gene matches. CDR3 size: 14 residues. CDR3 sequence reads: CASSQGDRATEAFF. The DNA of the CDR3 is TGTGCCAGCAGCCAAGGGGACAGGGCGACTGAAGCTTTCTTT.

This clone was seen a few times. The rearrangement joins TRBV7-2 to TRBJ2-4; 7 bases match TRBD2. V shed 5 bases and J 7 bases; nucleotides not matched to a gene: 11. CDR1 is SGHTA and CDR2 is FQGNSA in the germline V gene. CDR3 length equals 15 residues. The CDR3 spells CASSLSGVAGNIQYF. In DNA form, the CDR3 reads TGTGCCAGCAGCCTGAGCGGGGTGGCAGGGAACATTCAGTACTTC.

This clone turned up a few times. CDR3 DNA sequence: TGTGCCAGCAGCTCCCCAGGGGGCCCGAACACCGGGGAGCTGTTTTTT. Translating gives CASSSPGGPNTGELFF. The chain links TRBV7-8 to TRBJ2-2; TRBD1 matches 8 bases. The trim removed 4 bases at V and 0 bases at J, leaving 4 bases unmatched. Germline loops: CDR1 SGHVS, CDR2 FQNEAQ. CDR3 length: 16 residues.

The chain links TRBV28 to TRBJ2-7; no firm D call. V shed 3 bases and J shed 6 bases, with 12 bases lying between them. The germline V gene encodes CDR1 MDHEN and CDR2 SYDVKM. The CDR3 sequence is 13 residues long. In DNA, the CDR3 is TGTGCCAGCAGTTTTCTAGGAATAGGCGAGCAGTACTTC. This gives the protein CASSFLGIGEQYF.

The genes are TRBV7-2 and TRBJ1-1; 10 positions agree with TRBD1. The germline V gene has CDR1 SGHTA and CDR2 FQGNSA. V lost 5 bases to trimming and J lost 11 bases; unmatched junction nucleotides: 5. CDR3 length: 12 residues. The chain's CDR3 is CASSALGQGAFF. The DNA for the CDR3 is TGTGCCAGCAGCGCGCTGGGACAGGGGGCTTTCTTT.

The rearrangement joins TRBV5-6 to TRBJ2-2; D gene uncertain. V was shortened by 4 bases and J by 6 bases, with 7 bases between the two germline ends. CDR3 length: 12 amino acids. Looked up from germline, CDR1 is SGHDT and CDR2 is YYEEEE. The CDR3 sequence is CASSLPPGELFF. The CDR3 DNA reads as TGTGCCAGCAGCCTACCCCCCGGGGAGCTGTTTTTT.

The chain employs TRBV9 and TRBJ2-3; 10 bases align to TRBD2. CDR1 and CDR2 (germline): SGDLS, YYNGEE. The length of the CDR3 is 15 residues. With 4 bases clipped from V and 6 bases from J, the junction kept 8 bases outside the gene matches. As DNA, the CDR3 is TGTGCCAGCAGCCCTGGAAATAGCGGGGGGGATACGCAGTATTTT. It encodes CASSPGNSGGDTQYF. The whole variable domain, filled in from reference TRBV9 and TRBJ2-3, reads DSGVTQTPKHLITATGQRVTLRCSPRSGDLSVYWYQQSLDQGLQFLIQYYNGEERAKGNILERFSAQQFPDLHSELNLSSLELGDSALYFCASSPGNSGGDTQYFGPGTRLTVL.

The rearrangement uses TRBV9 and TRBJ2-1; a weak D match, TRBD2 (5 bases). This CDR3 region has 14 residues. The V gene lost 1 base and the J gene lost 6 bases, with 11 bases spanning the gap. Per germline, CDR1 SGDLS and CDR2 YYNGEE. The CDR3, as DNA: TGTGCCAGCAGCGTACGGAACAGCGGCAATGAGCAGTTCTTC. This codes for CASSVRNSGNEQFF.

The chain has TRBV18 and TRBJ1-1, with D perhaps TRBD1 (6 bases). The CDR3 spans 14 residues. Trimming took 6 bases from V and 1 from J, leaving 12 bases between them. Germline V CDR1 and CDR2: KGHSH, LQKENI. CDR3 sequence (DNA): TGTGCCAGCTCGTCCGACAGGACGAACACTGAAGCTTTCTTT. Its protein is CASSSDRTNTEAFF.

V gene TRBV6-6 combines with J gene TRBJ1-1; 8 bases map to TRBD1. Germline loops: CDR1 MNHNY, CDR2 SVGAGI (reference sequence). The CDR3 covers 15 residues. Trimming cost V 6 bases and J 1 base; bases outside gene matches: 7. This chain's CDR3 is CASSYPDRGNTEAFF. CDR3 coding DNA: TGTGCCAGCAGCTATCCCGACAGGGGGAACACTGAAGCTTTCTTT.

This rearrangement joins TRBV2 to TRBJ1-1; D is undetermined. Between the trimmed V and J ends, which lost 6 bases and 3 bases, there was a span of 17 bases. This CDR3 is built from 15 residues. Germline CDR1 SNHLY, CDR2 FYNNEI. The CDR3 protein is CASRWIAGGDTEAFF. CDR3 DNA: TGTGCCAGCAGATGGATTGCCGGCGGGGACACTGAAGCTTTCTTT.

The chain links TRBV18 to TRBJ1-5; 7 nucleotides align to TRBD1. The CDR3 is 14 amino acids. Germline values: CDR1 KGHSH, CDR2 LQKENI. V was pared by 2 bases and J by 5 bases, with 3 bases of the junction left unmatched. As DNA, the CDR3 is TGTGCCAGCTCACCAGGGCAGGGGGATCAGCCCCAGCATTTT. Translating gives CASSPGQGDQPQHF.

This clone was seen a handful of times. This chain uses TRBV7-8 with TRBJ2-6, with 9 bases lining up with TRBD1. The CDR3 has 14 amino acids. CDR1 and CDR2 (germline): SGHVS, FQNEAQ. V dropped 5 bases and J dropped 11; count of bases not matched to a gene: 7. The CDR3: CASSVPGQGHVLTF. The CDR3 bases are TGTGCCAGCAGCGTTCCGGGACAGGGTCACGTCCTGACTTTC.

The chain couples TRBV13 to TRBJ2-7, with D perhaps TRBD1 (6 bases). The CDR3 is 13 amino acids. The V end was cut by 7 bases, the J end by 1 base, with 11 bases between. Germline V lookup: CDR1 PRHDT, CDR2 FYEKMQ (reference sequence). The CDR3 DNA reads TGTGCCAGCAACTCCAGGGGATCCTACGAGCAGTACTTC. Translated, it gives CASNSRGSYEQYF.

This clone was counted once. The V gene is TRBV7-2, the J gene TRBJ2-3; tentative D call: TRBD1 (5 bases). This CDR3 has 15 amino acids. Germline CDR1 SGHTA, CDR2 FQGNSA. The germline V and J ends were trimmed by 5 bases and 0 bases, with 12 bases remaining between them. The CDR3 loop is CASSPRRGSTDTQYF. The CDR3 nucleotides are TGTGCCAGCAGCCCCCGAAGGGGTAGCACAGATACGCAGTATTTT.

The count of this clone is one. The chain recombines TRBV11-2 with TRBJ2-3; D uncertain. V gave up 3 bases and J gave up 4 bases, with 2 bases separating them. Germline assignment: CDR1 SGHAT and CDR2 FQNNGV. This CDR3 comprises 11 residues. CDR3 protein: CASSFADTQYF. CDR3 nucleotides: TGTGCCAGCAGCTTCGCAGATACGCAGTATTTT.

The rearrangement joins TRBV30 to TRBJ1-2; perhaps TRBD1 as D (6 bases). V dropped 3 bases and J dropped 8 bases, with 13 bases sitting between them. CDR1 and CDR2 from the germline V gene are GTSNPN and SVGIG (reference sequence). The CDR3 extends over 12 amino acids. CDR3 nucleotide sequence: TGTGCCTGGAGGACAGGAATATTCGGCTACACCTTC. It translates to CAWRTGIFGYTF.

This clone came up once. The chain uses TRBV6-1 and TRBJ1-5; D gene unclear. In germline, CDR1 is MNHNS, CDR2 SASEGT. Trimming cost V 1 base and J 9 bases, with 10 bases left between them. CDR3 size: 13 residues. DNA for the CDR3: TGTGCCAGCAGTGAAGAAGCTGGAGCGCCCCAGCATTTT. This codes for CASSEEAGAPQHF.

This rearrangement joins TRBV7-8 to TRBJ1-3, with TRBD1 as a possible D gene (6 bases). The V gene's germline CDR1 is SGHVS and CDR2 FQNEAQ. The CDR3 runs to 13 residues. Trimming left V 4 bases short and J 9 bases short, with 13 bases between. The CDR3 DNA sequence: TGTGCCAGCAGCTGGGGACATATGGGCACCATATATTTT. Residues: CASSWGHMGTIYF.

The chain recombines TRBV6-6 with TRBJ2-1; 10 nucleotides match TRBD2. From germline, CDR1 is MNHNY and CDR2 SVGAGI (reference sequence). CDR3 size: 15 residues. After removal of 3 bases from V and 10 bases from J, the junction contained 9 bases not matched to a gene. The CDR3 bases are TGTGCCAGCAGTTATAGCCAGCGGGGGGGGTCCGAGCAGTTCTTC. This codes for CASSYSQRGGSEQFF.

The chain joins TRBV5-4 to TRBJ2-5; 10 bases fit TRBD1. TRBJ2-7 explains the end of the DNA better; the J call may be wrong. From germline, CDR1 is SGHNT and CDR2 YYREEE (reference sequence). This CDR3 is 17 amino acids long. The CDR3 region is CASSPRASGQGSYEQYF. The CDR3 DNA reads as TGTGCCAGCAGCCCGAGAGCGTCGGGACAGGGGAGCTACGAGCAGTACTTC.

The rearrangement uses TRBV2 and TRBJ2-3; perhaps TRBD2 as D (6 bases). V was clipped by 6 bases and J by 8 bases, with 12 bases between them. This CDR3 spans 12 amino acids. The germline CDR1 and CDR2 sequences are SNHLY and FYNNEI. CDR3 bases: TGTGCCAGCAGGGGACTTAGGCTTACGCAGTATTTT. Protein product: CASRGLRLTQYF.

This clone was seen a handful of times. V usage is TRBV13 and J usage is TRBJ2-1; TRBD2 is a possible D gene (5 bases). This CDR3 spans 15 amino acids. Trimming removed 6 bases from V and 1 base from J, with 13 bases in between. Germline V gene sequence: CDR1 PRHDT, CDR2 FYEKMQ (reference sequence). The CDR3 is CASSARRRSYNEQFF. CDR3 DNA sequence: TGTGCCAGCAGTGCCCGGCGGAGGTCCTACAATGAGCAGTTCTTC.

V usage is TRBV21-1 and J usage is TRBJ1-2; the table assigns TRBD1, which was not confirmed against the DNA. TRBV21-1 is termed a pseudogene. The CDR3 runs 15 residues. CDR3 coding DNA: TGTGCCAGCAGCAAGTATTATTGGACAGGGTTTGGCTACACCTTC. Encoded protein: CASSKYYWTGFGYTF.

This clone was seen a single time. One end of the junction fails to match germline, which may point to a read error. The chain is built from TRBV7-7 and TRBJ2-2; TRBD1 matches at 8 bases. The CDR3 sequence is 14 residues long. Germline loops: CDR1 SSHAT, CDR2 FNYEAQ (reference sequence). The CDR3 here is CASSLTGEAGELFF. The CDR3 nucleotides read TGTGCTAGCAGTCTGACAGGGGAGGCCGGGGAGCTGTTTTTT. Filled out from reference TRBV7-7 and TRBJ2-2, the complete variable domain reads GAGVSQSPRYKVTKRGQDVTLRCDPISSHATLYWYQQALGQGPEFLTYFNYEAQPDKSGLPSDRFSAERPEGSISTLTIQRTEQRDSAMYRCASSLTGEAGELFFGEGSRLTVL.